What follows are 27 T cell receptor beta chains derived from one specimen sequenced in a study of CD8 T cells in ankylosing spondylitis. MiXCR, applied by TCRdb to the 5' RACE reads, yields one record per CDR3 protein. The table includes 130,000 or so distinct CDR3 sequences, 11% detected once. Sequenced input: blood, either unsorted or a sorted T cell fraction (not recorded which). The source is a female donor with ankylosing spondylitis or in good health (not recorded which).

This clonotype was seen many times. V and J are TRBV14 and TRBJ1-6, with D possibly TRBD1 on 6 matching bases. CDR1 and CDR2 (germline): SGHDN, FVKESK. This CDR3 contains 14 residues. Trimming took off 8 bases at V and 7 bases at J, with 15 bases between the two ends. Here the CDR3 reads CASAPGTSNSPLHF. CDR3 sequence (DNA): TGTGCCAGCGCCCCAGGGACATCCAATTCACCCCTCCACTTT. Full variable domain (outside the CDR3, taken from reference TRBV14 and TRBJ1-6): EAGVTQFPSHSVIEKGQTVTLRCDPISGHDNLYWYRRVMGKEIKFLLHFVKESKQDESGMPNNRFLAERTGGTYSTLKVQPAELEDSGVYFCASAPGTSNSPLHFGNGTRLTVT.

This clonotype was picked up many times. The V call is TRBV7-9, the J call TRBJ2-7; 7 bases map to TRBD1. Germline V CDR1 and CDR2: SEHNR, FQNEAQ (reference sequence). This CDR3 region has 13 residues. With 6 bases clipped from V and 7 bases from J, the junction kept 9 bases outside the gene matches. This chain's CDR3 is CASRRDRVEEQYF. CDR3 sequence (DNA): TGTGCCAGCAGACGCGACAGGGTGGAAGAGCAGTACTTC.

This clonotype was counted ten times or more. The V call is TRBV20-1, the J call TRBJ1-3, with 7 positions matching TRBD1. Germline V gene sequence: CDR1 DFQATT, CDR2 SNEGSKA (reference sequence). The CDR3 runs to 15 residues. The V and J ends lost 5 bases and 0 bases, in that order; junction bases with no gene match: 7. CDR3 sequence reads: CSADPRGSSGNTIYF. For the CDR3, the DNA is TGCAGTGCTGACCCCAGGGGGAGCTCTGGAAACACCATATATTTT.

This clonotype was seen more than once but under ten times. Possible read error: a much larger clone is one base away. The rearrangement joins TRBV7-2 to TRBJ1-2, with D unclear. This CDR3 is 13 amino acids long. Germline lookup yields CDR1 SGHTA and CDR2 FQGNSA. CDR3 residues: CASSLMDSYGYPF. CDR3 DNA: TGTGCCAGCAGCTTAATGGATTCCTATGGCTACCCCTTC.

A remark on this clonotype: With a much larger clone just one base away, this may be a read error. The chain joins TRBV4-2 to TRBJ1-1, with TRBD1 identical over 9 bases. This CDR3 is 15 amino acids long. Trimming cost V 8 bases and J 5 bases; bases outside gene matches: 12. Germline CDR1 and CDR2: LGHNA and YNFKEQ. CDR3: CASGRGDRAATEAFF. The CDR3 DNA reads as TGTGCCAGCGGCCGCGGGGACAGGGCTGCTACTGAAGCTTTCTTT.

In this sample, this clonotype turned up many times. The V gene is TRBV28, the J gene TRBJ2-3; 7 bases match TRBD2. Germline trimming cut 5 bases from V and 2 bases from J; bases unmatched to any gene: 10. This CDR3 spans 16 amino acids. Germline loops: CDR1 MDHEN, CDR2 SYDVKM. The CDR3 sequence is CASSRAGLLFTDTQYF. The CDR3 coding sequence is TGTGCCAGCAGTCGCGCGGGACTATTATTCACAGATACGCAGTATTTT.

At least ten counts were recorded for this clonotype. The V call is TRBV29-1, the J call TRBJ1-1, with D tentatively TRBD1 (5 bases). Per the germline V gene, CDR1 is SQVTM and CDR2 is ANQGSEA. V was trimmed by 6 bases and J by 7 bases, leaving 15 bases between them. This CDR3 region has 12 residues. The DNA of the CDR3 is TGCAGCGTCGGACGTGGGGCCGGTGAAGCTTTCTTT. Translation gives CSVGRGAGEAFF.

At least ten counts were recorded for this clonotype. The CDR3 is CASSLGTGTPRWRNQPQHF. The DNA for the CDR3 is TGTGCCAGCAGCTTGGGGACAGGGACCCCCCGGTGGCGCAATCAGCCCCAGCATTTT. The chain employs TRBV11-2 and TRBJ1-5; 9 nucleotides agree with TRBD1. V shed 3 bases, J shed 2 bases, and the junction held 14 bases outside the gene matches. Germline V gene data show CDR1 as SGHAT and CDR2 as FQNNGV. The CDR3 is made up of 19 amino acids.

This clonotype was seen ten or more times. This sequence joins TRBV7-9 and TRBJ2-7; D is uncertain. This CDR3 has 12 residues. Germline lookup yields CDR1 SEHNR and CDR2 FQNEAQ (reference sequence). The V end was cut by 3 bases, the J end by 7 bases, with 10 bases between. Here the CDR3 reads CASSFGLGEQYF. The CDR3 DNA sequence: TGTGCCAGCAGCTTCGGCCTTGGGGAGCAGTACTTC.

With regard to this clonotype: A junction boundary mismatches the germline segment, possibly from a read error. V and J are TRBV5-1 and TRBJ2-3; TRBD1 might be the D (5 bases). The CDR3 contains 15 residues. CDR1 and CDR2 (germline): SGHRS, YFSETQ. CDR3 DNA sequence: TGCGCCGGCAGCCCCCGAGACAGTAGCACAGATACGCAGTATTTT. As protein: CAGSPRDSSTDTQYF.

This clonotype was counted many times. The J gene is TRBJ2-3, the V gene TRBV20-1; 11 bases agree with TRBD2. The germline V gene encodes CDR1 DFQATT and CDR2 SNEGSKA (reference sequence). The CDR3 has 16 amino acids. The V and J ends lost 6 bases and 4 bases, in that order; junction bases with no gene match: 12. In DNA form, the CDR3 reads TGCAGTGCGCAGCGTGGACTAGCGGGTCGGGCAGATACGCAGTATTTT. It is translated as CSAQRGLAGRADTQYF.

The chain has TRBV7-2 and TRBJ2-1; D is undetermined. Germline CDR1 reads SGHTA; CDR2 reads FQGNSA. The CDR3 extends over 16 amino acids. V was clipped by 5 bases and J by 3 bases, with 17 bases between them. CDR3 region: CASSPPGATVYNEQFF. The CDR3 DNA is TGTGCCAGCAGCCCCCCCGGAGCTACCGTCTACAATGAGCAGTTCTTC.

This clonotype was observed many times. Written as DNA, the CDR3 is TGCGCCAGCAGCTTGGCAGACAACAATAGCAATCAGCCCCAGCATTTT. Translated, it gives CASSLADNNSNQPQHF. V is TRBV5-1 and J is TRBJ1-5; D is uncertain. Trimming took off 0 bases at V and 0 bases at J, with 10 bases between the two ends. This CDR3 has 16 residues. Germline CDR1 and CDR2: SGHRS and YFSETQ.

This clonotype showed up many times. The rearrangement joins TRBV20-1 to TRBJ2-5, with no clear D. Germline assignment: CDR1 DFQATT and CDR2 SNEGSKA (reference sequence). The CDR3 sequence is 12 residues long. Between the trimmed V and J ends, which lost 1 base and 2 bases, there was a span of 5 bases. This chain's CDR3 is CSARVDQETQYF. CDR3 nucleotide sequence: TGCAGTGCTAGAGTCGATCAAGAGACCCAGTACTTC.

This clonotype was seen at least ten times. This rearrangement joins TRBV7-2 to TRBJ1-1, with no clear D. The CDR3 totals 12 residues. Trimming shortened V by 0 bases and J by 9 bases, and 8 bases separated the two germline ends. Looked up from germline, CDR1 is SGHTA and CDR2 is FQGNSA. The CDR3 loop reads CASSLALGKAFF. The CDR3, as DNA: TGTGCCAGCAGCTTAGCGTTGGGCAAAGCTTTCTTT.

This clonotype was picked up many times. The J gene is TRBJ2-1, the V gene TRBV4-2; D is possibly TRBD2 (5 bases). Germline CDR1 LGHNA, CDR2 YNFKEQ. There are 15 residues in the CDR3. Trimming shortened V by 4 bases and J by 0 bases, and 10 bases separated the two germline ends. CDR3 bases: TGTGCCAGCAGCCCCGGACTCAGCTCCTACAATGAGCAGTTCTTC. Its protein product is CASSPGLSSYNEQFF.

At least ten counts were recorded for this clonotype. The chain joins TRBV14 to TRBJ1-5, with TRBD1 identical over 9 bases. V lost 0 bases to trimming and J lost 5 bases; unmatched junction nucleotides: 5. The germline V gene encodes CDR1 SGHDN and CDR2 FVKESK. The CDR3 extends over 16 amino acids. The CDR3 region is CASSQERRQGDQPQHF. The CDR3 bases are TGTGCCAGCAGCCAAGAGAGGAGACAGGGGGATCAGCCCCAGCATTTT.

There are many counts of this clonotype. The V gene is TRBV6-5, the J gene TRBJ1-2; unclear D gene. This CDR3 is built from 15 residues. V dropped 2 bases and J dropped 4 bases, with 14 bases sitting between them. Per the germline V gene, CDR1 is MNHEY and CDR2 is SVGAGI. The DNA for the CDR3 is TGTGCCAGCAGTTACAGTCCCAACGGCCCCTATGGCTACACCTTC. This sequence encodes CASSYSPNGPYGYTF.

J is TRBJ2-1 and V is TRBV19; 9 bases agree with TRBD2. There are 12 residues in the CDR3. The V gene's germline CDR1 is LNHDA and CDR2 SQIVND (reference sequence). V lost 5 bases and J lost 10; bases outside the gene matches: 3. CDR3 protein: CASSLLAGEQFF. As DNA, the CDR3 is TGTGCCAGTAGTCTACTAGCGGGCGAGCAGTTCTTC.

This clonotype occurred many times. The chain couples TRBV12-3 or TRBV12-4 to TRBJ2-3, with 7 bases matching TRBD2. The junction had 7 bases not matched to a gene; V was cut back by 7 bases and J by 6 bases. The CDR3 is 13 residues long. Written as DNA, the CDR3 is TGTGCCAGCACCTTAAATAGCGGGGATACGCAGTATTTT. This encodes CASTLNSGDTQYF.

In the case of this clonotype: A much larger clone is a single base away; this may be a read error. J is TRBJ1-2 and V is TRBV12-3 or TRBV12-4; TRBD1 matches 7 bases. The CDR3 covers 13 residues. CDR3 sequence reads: CASTITGVYGYPF. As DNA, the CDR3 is TGTGCCAGCACTATAACAGGGGTCTATGGCTACCCCTTC.

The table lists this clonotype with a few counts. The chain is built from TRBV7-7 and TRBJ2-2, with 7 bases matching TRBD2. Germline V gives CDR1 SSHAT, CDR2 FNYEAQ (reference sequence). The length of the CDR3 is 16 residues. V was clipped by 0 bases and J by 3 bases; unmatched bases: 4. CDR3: CASSLAAGVDTGELFF. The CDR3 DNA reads TGTGCCAGCAGCTTAGCGGCGGGAGTGGACACCGGGGAGCTGTTTTTT. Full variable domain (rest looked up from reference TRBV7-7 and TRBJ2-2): GAGVSQSPRYKVTKRGQDVTLRCDPISSHATLYWYQQALGQGPEFLTYFNYEAQPDKSGLPSDRFSAERPEGSISTLTIQRTEQRDSAMYRCASSLAAGVDTGELFFGEGSRLTVL.

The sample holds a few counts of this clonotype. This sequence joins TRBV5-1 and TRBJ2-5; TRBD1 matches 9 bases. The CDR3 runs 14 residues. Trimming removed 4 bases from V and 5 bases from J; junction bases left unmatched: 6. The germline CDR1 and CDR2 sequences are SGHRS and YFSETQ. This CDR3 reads CASSMGQGRETQYF. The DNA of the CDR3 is TGCGCCAGCAGCATGGGACAGGGTAGGGAGACCCAGTACTTC.

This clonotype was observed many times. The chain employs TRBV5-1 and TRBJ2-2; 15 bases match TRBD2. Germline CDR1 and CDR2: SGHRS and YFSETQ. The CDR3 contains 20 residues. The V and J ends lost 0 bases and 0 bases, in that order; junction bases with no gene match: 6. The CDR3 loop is CASSLAPGTSGGPNTGELFF. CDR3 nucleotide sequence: TGCGCCAGCAGCTTGGCTCCCGGGACTAGCGGGGGGCCGAACACCGGGGAGCTGTTTTTT.

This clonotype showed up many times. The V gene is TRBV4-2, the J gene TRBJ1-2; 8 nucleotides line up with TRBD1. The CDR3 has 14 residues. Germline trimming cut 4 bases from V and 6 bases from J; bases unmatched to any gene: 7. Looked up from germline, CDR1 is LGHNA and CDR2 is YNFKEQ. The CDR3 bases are TGTGCCAGCAGCCCACGAGACAGGGGAGATGGCTACACCTTC. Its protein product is CASSPRDRGDGYTF.

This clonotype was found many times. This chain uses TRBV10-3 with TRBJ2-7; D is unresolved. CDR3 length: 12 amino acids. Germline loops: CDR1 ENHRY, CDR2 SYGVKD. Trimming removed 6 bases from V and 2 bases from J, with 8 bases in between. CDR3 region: CAIRGGTYEQYF. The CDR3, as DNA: TGTGCCATCAGAGGCGGAACCTACGAGCAGTACTTC.

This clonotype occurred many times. CDR3 bases: TGTGCCAGCAGTGAAGAGGGTGGGACAGGGAGCCACGAGCAGTACTTC. Translation: CASSEEGGTGSHEQYF. V usage is TRBV6-1 and J usage is TRBJ2-7; 9 nucleotides line up with TRBD1. The CDR3 extends over 16 amino acids. Trimming at V came to 1 base and at J to 5 bases, leaving 9 bases not matched to a gene. The germline CDR1 and CDR2 sequences are MNHNS and SASEGT.